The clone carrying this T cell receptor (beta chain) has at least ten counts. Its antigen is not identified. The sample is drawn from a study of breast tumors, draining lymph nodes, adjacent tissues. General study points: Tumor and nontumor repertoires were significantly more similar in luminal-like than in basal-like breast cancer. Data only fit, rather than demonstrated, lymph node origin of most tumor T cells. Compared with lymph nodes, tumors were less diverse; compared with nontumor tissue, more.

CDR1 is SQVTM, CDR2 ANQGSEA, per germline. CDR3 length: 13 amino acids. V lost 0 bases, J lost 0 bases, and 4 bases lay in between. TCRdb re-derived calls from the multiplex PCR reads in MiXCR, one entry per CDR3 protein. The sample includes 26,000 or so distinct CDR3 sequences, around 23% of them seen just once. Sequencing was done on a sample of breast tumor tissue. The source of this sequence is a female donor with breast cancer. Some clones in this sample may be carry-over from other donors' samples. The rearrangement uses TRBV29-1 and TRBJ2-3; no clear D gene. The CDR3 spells CSVEDPSTDTQYF. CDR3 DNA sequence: TGCAGCGTTGAAGATCCGAGCACAGATACGCAGTATTTT.